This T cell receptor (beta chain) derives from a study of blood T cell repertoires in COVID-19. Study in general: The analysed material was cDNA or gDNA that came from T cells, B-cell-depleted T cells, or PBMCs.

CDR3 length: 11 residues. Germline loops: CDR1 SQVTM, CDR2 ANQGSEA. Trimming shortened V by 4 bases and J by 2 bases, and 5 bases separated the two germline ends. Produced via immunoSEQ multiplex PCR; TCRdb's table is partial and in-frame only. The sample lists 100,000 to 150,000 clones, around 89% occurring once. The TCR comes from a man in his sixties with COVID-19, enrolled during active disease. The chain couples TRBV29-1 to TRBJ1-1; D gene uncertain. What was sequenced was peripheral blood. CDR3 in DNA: TGCAGCGTTGTGGCCAACACTGAAGCTTTCTTT. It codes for CSVVANTEAFF.